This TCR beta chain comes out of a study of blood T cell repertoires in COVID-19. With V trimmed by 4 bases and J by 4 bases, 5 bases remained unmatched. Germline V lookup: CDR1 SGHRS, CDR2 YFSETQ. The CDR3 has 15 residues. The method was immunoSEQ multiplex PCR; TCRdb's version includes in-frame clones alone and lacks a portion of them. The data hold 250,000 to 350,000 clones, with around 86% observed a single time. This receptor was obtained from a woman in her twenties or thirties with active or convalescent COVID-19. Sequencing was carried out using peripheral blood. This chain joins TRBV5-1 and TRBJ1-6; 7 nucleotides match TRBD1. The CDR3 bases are TGCGCCAGCAGCGCCGGGACAGCGTATAATTCACCCCTCCACTTT. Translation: CASSAGTAYNSPLHF. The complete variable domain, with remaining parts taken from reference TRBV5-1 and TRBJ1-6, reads KAGVTQTPRYLIKTRGQQVTLSCSPISGHRSVSWYQQTPGQGLQFLFEYFSETQRNKGNFPGRFSGRQFSNSRSEMNVSTLELGDSALYLCASSAGTAYNSPLHFGNGTRLTVT.